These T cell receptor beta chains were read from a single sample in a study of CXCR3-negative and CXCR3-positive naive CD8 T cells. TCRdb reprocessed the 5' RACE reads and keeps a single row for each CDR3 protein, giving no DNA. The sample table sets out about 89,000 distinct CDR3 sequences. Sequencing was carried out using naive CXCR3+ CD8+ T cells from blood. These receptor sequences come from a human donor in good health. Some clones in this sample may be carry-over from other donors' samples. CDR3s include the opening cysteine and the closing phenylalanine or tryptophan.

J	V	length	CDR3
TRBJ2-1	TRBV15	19	CATSRDPHAGGMAYNEQFF
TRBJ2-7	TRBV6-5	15	CASSYREGPMDEQYF
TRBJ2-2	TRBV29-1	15	CSVLWNDRAIGELFF
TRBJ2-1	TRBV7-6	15	CASSFNSGSYNEQFF
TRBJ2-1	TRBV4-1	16	CASSPRDRGLPNEQFF
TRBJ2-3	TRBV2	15	CASSLTGAAGDTQYF
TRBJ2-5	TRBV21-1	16	CASSKERTPNQETQYF
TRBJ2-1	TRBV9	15	CASSVASGGGGEQFF
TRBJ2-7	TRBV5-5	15	CASSAARDYSYEQYF
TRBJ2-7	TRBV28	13	CASSFRGEYEQYF
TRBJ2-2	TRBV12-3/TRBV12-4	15	CASSLDRGRTGELFF
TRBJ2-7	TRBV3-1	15	CASSQSGTDPFWWYF
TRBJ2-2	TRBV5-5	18	CASSLWDTDRFNTGELFF
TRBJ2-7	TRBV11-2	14	CASSLAGGHREQYF
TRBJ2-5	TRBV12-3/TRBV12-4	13	CASSFPGWKTQYF
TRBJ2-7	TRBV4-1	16	CASSQVASGEPYEQYF
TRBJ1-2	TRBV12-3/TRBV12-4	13	CASRHRAGDGHTF
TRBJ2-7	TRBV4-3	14	CASSQGQGVYEQYF
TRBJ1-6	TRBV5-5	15	CASSLEGQFNSPLHF
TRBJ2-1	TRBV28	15	CASLPLAGGHNEQFF
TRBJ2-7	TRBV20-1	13	CSARSGYTYEQYF
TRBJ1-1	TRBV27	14	CASWGGFFNTEAFF
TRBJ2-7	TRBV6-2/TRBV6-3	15	CASSYSGQGLGEQYF
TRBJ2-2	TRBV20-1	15	CSASDSGSNTGELFF
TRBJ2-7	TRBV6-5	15	CASSYSRTSPSEQYF
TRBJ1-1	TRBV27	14	CASSFALEGSEAFF
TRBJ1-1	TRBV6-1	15	CASSDLLGQGAEAFF
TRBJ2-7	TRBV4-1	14	CASSQVNMVGEQYF
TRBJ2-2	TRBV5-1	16	CASSFRGPPESGELFF
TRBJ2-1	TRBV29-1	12	CSALAGYNEQFF
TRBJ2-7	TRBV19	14	CASSIDQGAYKQYF
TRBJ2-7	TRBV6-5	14	CASGTRAFSYEQYF
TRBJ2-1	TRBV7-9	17	CASSSQTSGTSYNEQFF
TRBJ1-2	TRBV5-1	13	CASSSGQGQGYTF
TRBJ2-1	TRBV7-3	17	CASSLNGPESSYNEQFF
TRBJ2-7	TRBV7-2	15	CASSLSSGGTGEQYF